This T cell receptor (beta chain) was sequenced in a study of breast tumors, draining lymph nodes, adjacent tissues. TCRdb redid the calling of the multiplex PCR reads with MiXCR, one entry per CDR3 protein. The sample carries about 140,000 distinct CDR3 sequences, around a third recorded once. Remarks on this clonotype: Its antigen remains unidentified. Possible read error: a much larger clone is one base away.

CDR3 length: 14 amino acids. V shed 6 bases and J shed 4 bases, with 10 bases lying between them. Germline CDR1 is MNHNS and CDR2 is SASEGT. Axillary draining lymph nodes of breast cancer patients supplied the node samples. Overall study findings and caveats: Compared with lymph nodes, tumors were less diverse; compared with nontumor tissue, more. Tumor T cell lymph node origin was a supported hypothesis, not proven. Findings are consistent with lymph node origin and intratumoral expansion of most tumor T cells.

The clonotype was recovered from a female donor with breast cancer. Some clones in this sample may be carry-over from other donors' samples. V is TRBV6-1 and J is TRBJ1-6, with D uncertain. Sequenced input: axillary lymph node tissue. The CDR3 is CASRPDEYNSPLHF. CDR3 coding DNA: TGTGCCAGCAGGCCCGACGAGTATAATTCACCCCTCCACTTT.